This T cell receptor beta chain was found in a study of OX40 agonist ivuxolimab in advanced cancers. Whole-study context: Ivuxolimab, an antibody acting as an agonist of OX40 (CD134), was used to treat patients. Study conclusions and caveats: Fewer expanded clones were found on average in CD4+ than in CD8+ T cells. Partial responders at 0.1-3.0 mg/kg had among the lowest clonal expansion. Antigen specificity of clonally expanded peripheral T cells was not established.

CDR1 and CDR2 from the germline V gene are MNHNY and SVGAGI (reference sequence). This CDR3 spans 15 amino acids. V gave up 6 bases and J gave up 5 bases; unmatched junction bases: 7. Using immunoSEQ multiplex PCR, the repertoire was profiled, and TCRdb retains in-frame clones only, with some absent. The data contain under 20,000 clones, roughly 78% of them seen just once; the ten biggest clones take up approximately 36%. On this clone itself: The antigen is unknown.

The rearrangement links TRBV6-6 to TRBJ1-4; 9 positions match TRBD1. Sequences were derived from CD4+ or CD8+ T cells sorted from blood, sampled in a trial of the OX40 agonist ivuxolimab. The clonotype originates from an adult with an advanced solid tumor such as melanoma, head and neck, liver or kidney cancer. In DNA form, the CDR3 reads TGTGCCAGCAGAGGGGGACAGGGAAAAAATGAAAAACTGTTTTTT. Protein product: CASRGGQGKNEKLFF.